The 15 T cell receptor beta chains below all came from one sample that was sequenced in a study of blood T cell repertoires in COVID-19. The assay was immunoSEQ multiplex PCR, and TCRdb's table has in-frame clones only and misses some. The sample shows 45,000 to 55,000 clones, 65% to 80% of them seen only once. The sample taken for sequencing was peripheral blood. These receptors came from a human donor with active or convalescent COVID-19. The donor label of this sample is uncertain.

V usage is TRBV10-3 and J usage is TRBJ2-1; 9 bases are shared with TRBD2. Looked up from germline, CDR1 is ENHRY and CDR2 is SYGVKD. This CDR3 spans 19 amino acids. V shed 9 bases and J 0 bases; nucleotides not matched to a gene: 18. The CDR3 here is CAIRSDSGRPGGSYNEQFF. CDR3 nucleotides: TGTGCCATTAGATCGGACAGCGGGAGGCCCGGGGGCTCCTACAATGAGCAGTTCTTC.

This clone occurred a few times. The chain carries TRBV27 and TRBJ2-2; TRBD2 might be the D (7 bases). V lost 6 bases, J lost 0 bases, and 17 bases lay in between. The length of the CDR3 is 17 residues. From germline, CDR1 is MNHEY and CDR2 SMNVEV (reference sequence). CDR3 DNA sequence: TGTGCCAGCAGCCGATTAGGGGGGGTGACGAACACCGGGGAGCTGTTTTTT. Amino acids: CASSRLGGVTNTGELFF.

CDR3 DNA sequence: TGTGCCAGCAGGGGACTAGCGGAAGAGACCCAGTACTTC. Translation: CASRGLAEETQYF. The chain is built from TRBV27 and TRBJ2-5; 11 positions match TRBD2. With 6 bases clipped from V and 3 bases from J, the junction kept 0 bases outside the gene matches. The CDR3 runs 13 residues. CDR1 is MNHEY and CDR2 is SMNVEV in the germline V gene (reference sequence).

This clone was found once. The chain carries TRBV6-2 or TRBV6-3 and TRBJ1-6; D possibly corresponds to TRBD1 (5 bases). With 0 bases removed from V and 8 bases from J, the gap between germline ends came to 17 bases. Germline V lookup: CDR1 MNHEY, CDR2 SVGEGT. The CDR3 is 17 amino acids. DNA of the CDR3: TGTGCCAGCAGTTACTCGACCGTAGGGTCCAGGGATTCACCCCTCCACTTT. It codes for CASSYSTVGSRDSPLHF.

The chain combines TRBV19 with TRBJ1-6; TRBD1 might be the D (5 bases). Germline V gene data show CDR1 as LNHDA and CDR2 as SQIVND (reference sequence). V was trimmed by 7 bases and J by 6 bases, leaving 13 bases between them. This CDR3 is built from 14 residues. The CDR3 protein is CASTLGTPNSPLHF. For the CDR3, the DNA is TGTGCCAGTACCCTCGGGACTCCTAATTCACCCCTCCACTTT.

This chain connects TRBV6-5 to TRBJ1-1; 7 nucleotides agree with TRBD1. The CDR3 loop spans 14 amino acids. The V segment lost 6 bases and the J segment 1 base; nucleotides outside the gene matches: 5. CDR1 and CDR2 (germline): MNHEY, SVGAGI. This CDR3 reads CASSPGQPNTEAFF. CDR3 in DNA: TGTGCCAGCAGCCCGGGACAGCCGAACACTGAAGCTTTCTTT.

V and J are TRBV11-1 and TRBJ2-5, with 9 bases lining up with TRBD2. Germline V lookup: CDR1 SGHAT, CDR2 FQDESV (reference sequence). CDR3 length: 16 amino acids. V shed 5 bases, J shed 7 bases, and the junction held 14 bases outside the gene matches. The chain's CDR3 is CASSLQPTGGRGTQYF. CDR3 bases: TGTGCCAGCAGCCTACAGCCCACGGGCGGGAGGGGGACCCAGTACTTC.

Of note for this clone: A read error is possible here, since a much larger clone lies one base away. Other DNA variants within this sample encode the same CDR3. V usage is TRBV6-1 and J usage is TRBJ1-1; D ambiguous. Trimming left V 3 bases short and J 10 bases short, with 6 bases between. Germline CDR1 and CDR2: MNHNS and SASEGT. The CDR3 totals 10 residues. The CDR3 sequence is CASSDRGAFF. Written as DNA, the CDR3 is TGTGCCAGCAGTGACCGGGGAGCTTTCTTT.

V usage is TRBV5-1 and J usage is TRBJ2-5; D is unclear. Germline V lookup: CDR1 SGHRS, CDR2 YFSETQ. This CDR3 is 14 amino acids long. Trimming cost V 4 bases and J 4 bases, with 14 bases left between them. The CDR3 protein is CASSLTRSGETQYF. CDR3 coding DNA: TGCGCCAGCAGCCTCACCCGCTCGGGAGAGACCCAGTACTTC.

The chain combines TRBV5-5 with TRBJ2-3; TRBD2 aligns across 13 bases. Unmatched junction bases numbered 5, after V lost 0 bases and J lost 4 bases. The germline gives CDR1 SGHKS, CDR2 YYEKEE (reference sequence). The CDR3 has 17 amino acids. The CDR3 DNA follows: TGTGCCAGCAGCTTGGGTTTGACTAGCGGGAGGCCAGATACGCAGTATTTT. Amino acid sequence: CASSLGLTSGRPDTQYF.

This chain links TRBV6-5 with TRBJ2-1, with 8 bases that match TRBD1. Germline loops: CDR1 MNHEY, CDR2 SVGAGI. The CDR3 is made up of 16 amino acids. V lost 0 bases to trimming and J lost 5 bases; unmatched junction nucleotides: 6. CDR3 DNA: TGTGCCAGCAGTTACTCGCAGGGGGCCTCTAACAATGAGCAGTTCTTC. Protein product: CASSYSQGASNNEQFF.

This chain joins TRBV6-2 or TRBV6-3 and TRBJ2-1; the D gene is possibly TRBD2 (6 bases). V lost 0 bases and J 10 bases, leaving 16 bases between the germline ends. CDR3 size: 15 residues. Germline V gene data show CDR1 as MNHEY and CDR2 as SVGEGT. The CDR3 nucleotides read TGTGCCAGCAGTTACTCGTCGGGAGCGGGCCCCGAGCAGTTCTTC. The encoded protein is CASSYSSGAGPEQFF.

This rearrangement joins TRBV5-4 to TRBJ1-1, with TRBD1 as a possible D gene (6 bases). Trimming stripped 4 bases from V and 14 bases from J, with 21 bases between. Germline V lookup: CDR1 SGHNT, CDR2 YYREEE (reference sequence). The CDR3 has 13 residues. The CDR3 region has the DNA TGTGCCAGCAGCCCACCGCCGGGACAACTAACCTTCTTT. This codes for CASSPPPGQLTFF.

This chain links TRBV19 with TRBJ1-1; a weak D match, TRBD1 (6 bases). The ends were cut back, 7 bases at V and 5 bases at J, with 20 bases in the middle. The CDR3 runs 15 residues. CDR1 and CDR2 from the germline V gene are LNHDA and SQIVND (reference sequence). CDR3 amino acids: CASTKGAGVGTEAFF. The CDR3 bases are TGTGCCAGTACCAAAGGGGCAGGGGTAGGAACTGAAGCTTTCTTT.

There are a few counts of this clone. The chain carries TRBV9 and TRBJ2-2, with 8 bases that match TRBD2. Germline V lookup: CDR1 SGDLS, CDR2 YYNGEE. The CDR3 sequence is 16 residues long. V lost 0 bases, J lost 7 bases, and 8 bases stayed unmatched. The CDR3 is CASSVGGGGTGGELFF. DNA for the CDR3: TGTGCCAGCAGCGTAGGAGGCGGGGGGACGGGCGGGGAGCTGTTTTTT.